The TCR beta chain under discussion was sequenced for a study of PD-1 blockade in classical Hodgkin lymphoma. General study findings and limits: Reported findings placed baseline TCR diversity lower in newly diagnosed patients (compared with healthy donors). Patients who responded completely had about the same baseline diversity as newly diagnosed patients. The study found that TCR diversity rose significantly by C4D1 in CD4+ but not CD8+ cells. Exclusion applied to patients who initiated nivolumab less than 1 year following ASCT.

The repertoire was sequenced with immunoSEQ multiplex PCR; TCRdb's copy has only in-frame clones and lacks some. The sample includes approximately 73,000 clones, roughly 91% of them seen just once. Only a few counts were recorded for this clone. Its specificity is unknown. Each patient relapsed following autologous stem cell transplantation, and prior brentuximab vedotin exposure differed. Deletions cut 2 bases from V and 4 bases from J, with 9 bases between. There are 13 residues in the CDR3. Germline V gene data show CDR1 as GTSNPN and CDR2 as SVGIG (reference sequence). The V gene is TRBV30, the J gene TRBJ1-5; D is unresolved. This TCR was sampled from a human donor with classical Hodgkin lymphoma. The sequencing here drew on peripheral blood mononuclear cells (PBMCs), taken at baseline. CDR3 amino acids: CAWSSSANQPQHF. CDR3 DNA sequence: TGTGCCTGGAGTTCGTCAGCTAATCAGCCCCAGCATTTT.